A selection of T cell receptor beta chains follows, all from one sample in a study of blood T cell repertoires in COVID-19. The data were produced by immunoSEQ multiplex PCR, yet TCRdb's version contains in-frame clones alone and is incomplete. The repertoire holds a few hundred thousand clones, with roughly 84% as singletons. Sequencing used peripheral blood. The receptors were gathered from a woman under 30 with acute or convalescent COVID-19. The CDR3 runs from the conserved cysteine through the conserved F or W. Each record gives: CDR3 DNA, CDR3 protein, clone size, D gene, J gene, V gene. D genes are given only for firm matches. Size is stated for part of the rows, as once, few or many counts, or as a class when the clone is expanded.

TGTGCCAGCAGCTTCAGCAGGGATTCACCCCTCCACTTT | CASSFSRDSPLHF | . | . | TRBJ1-6 | TRBV11-3
TGTGCCAGCAGCTTAGCGGGGACAGGTCGACTCAAGCACTACGAGCAGTACTTC | CASSLAGTGRLKHYEQYF | . | TRBD1 | TRBJ2-7 | TRBV7-8
TGTGCCAGTAGCAAAGACGCCAGGGGGACAGGGGATGGCTACACCTTC | CASSKDARGTGDGYTF | . | TRBD1 | TRBJ1-2 | TRBV19
TGTGCCAGTAGTATCGGCTCCCAGCGTTCCTACAATGAGCAGTTCTTC | CASSIGSQRSYNEQFF | . | . | TRBJ2-1 | TRBV19
TGTGCCAGCAGGGCGCGGGAGAACACTGAAGCTTTCTTT | CASRARENTEAFF | . | . | TRBJ1-1 | TRBV27
TGTGCCAGCAGTTCGACTAGCGGGAGCCCAGATACGCAGTATTTT | CASSSTSGSPDTQYF | . | TRBD2 | TRBJ2-3 | TRBV2
TGTGCCTGGACCCCAACATTAACAACAGGAGCTTTCTTT | CAWTPTLTTGAFF | once | . | TRBJ1-1 | TRBV30
TGTGCCAGCAGCCAAGAAAGTGGCGGGCCTAGCACAGATACGCAGTATTTT | CASSQESGGPSTDTQYF | . | . | TRBJ2-3 | TRBV14
TGCGCCAGCAGCTTGGGGGAGGAAACAGATACGCAGTATTTT | CASSLGEETDTQYF | . | . | TRBJ2-3 | TRBV5-1
TGTGCCAGCAGTGTTAGTCGGGACAGGGGCTACAAAAACATTCAGTACTTC | CASSVSRDRGYKNIQYF | . | TRBD1 | TRBJ2-4 | TRBV2
TGTGCCAGCAGCGGACGGACAGGGTTAAACACAGATACGCAGTATTTT | CASSGRTGLNTDTQYF | . | TRBD1 | TRBJ2-3 | TRBV7-2
TGTGCCAGCAGCTTAGATCGGACAGGTGGTGTGGAGACCCAGTACTTC | CASSLDRTGGVETQYF | . | TRBD1 | TRBJ2-5 | TRBV11-2
TGTGCCAGCAGTTTGACAGCCTATAATTCACCCCTCCACTTT | CASSLTAYNSPLHF | . | . | TRBJ1-6 | TRBV28
TGTGCCAGCAGCGCCCGGGACAGCTTCACTGAAGCTTTCTTT | CASSARDSFTEAFF | . | TRBD1 | TRBJ1-1 | TRBV9
TGTGCCTGGAGGAGCCTGACTAGCGGGGGCACCGGGGAGCTGTTTTTT | CAWRSLTSGGTGELFF | once | TRBD2 | TRBJ2-2 | TRBV30
TGTGCCAGCAGTCGGTTATATGGCTACACCTTC | CASSRLYGYTF | . | . | TRBJ1-2 | TRBV3-1/TRBV3-2
TGCGCCAGCAGCCAATCGACAGGGGTCGTCAACGAGCAGTACTTC | CASSQSTGVVNEQYF | . | TRBD1 | TRBJ2-7 | TRBV4-1
TGTGCCAGCAGCCCCAAGGCGGGGGCGGTTGAAAAACTGTTTTTT | CASSPKAGAVEKLFF | . | . | TRBJ1-4 | TRBV7-6
TGTGCCACCAGCAGCCCTGACAGGGTTGTGTCTGGGGCCAACGTCCTGACTTTC | CATSSPDRVVSGANVLTF | . | TRBD1 | TRBJ2-6 | TRBV15
TGTGCCAGCAGCTTGGCTCGAGGGGGAGTGGGTGGCTACACCTTC | CASSLARGGVGGYTF | few | . | TRBJ1-2 | TRBV5-8
TGCGCCAGCAGCTTAGCGCGGACTACCACAGATACGCAGTATTTT | CASSLARTTTDTQYF | . | . | TRBJ2-3 | TRBV5-1
TGTGCCACCAGCACCAGACTAGCGGGCACAGATACGCAGTATTTT | CATSTRLAGTDTQYF | . | TRBD2 | TRBJ2-3 | TRBV15
TGCGCCAGCAGCAAGGGACTAGCGGGAGGAACCTACAATGAGCAGTTCTTC | CASSKGLAGGTYNEQFF | . | TRBD2 | TRBJ2-1 | TRBV5-1
TGTGCCAGCAGCCAAGAAGGGAGTCTCGGCTACACCTTC | CASSQEGSLGYTF | few | . | TRBJ1-2 | TRBV3-1/TRBV3-2
TGTGCCAGCAGCCAAGACGGGTTGGTCACCGGGGAGCTGTTTTTT | CASSQDGLVTGELFF | . | . | TRBJ2-2 | TRBV4-2
TGTGCCAGCAGTGAGGGGACAGATAGTTACAATGAGCAGTTCTTC | CASSEGTDSYNEQFF | . | TRBD1 | TRBJ2-1 | TRBV2
TGTGCCAGCAGTGAAGGGCGAGGGGGCGGGGTCCAAGAGACCCAGTACTTC | CASSEGRGGGVQETQYF | once | . | TRBJ2-5 | TRBV2
TGTGCCAGCAGTCCAGACAGGGCCTACGAGCAGTACTTC | CASSPDRAYEQYF | . | TRBD1 | TRBJ2-7 | TRBV6-5
TGCGCCAGCAGCCAAGATGGCTCCGGGACTAGCGGTTCCTACGAGCAGTACTTC | CASSQDGSGTSGSYEQYF | . | TRBD2 | TRBJ2-7 | TRBV4-1
TGTGCCAGCAGTTTACCCTCCGGGAGTGTAGATACGCAGTATTTT | CASSLPSGSVDTQYF | . | . | TRBJ2-3 | TRBV5-4
TGTGCCAGCAGTGAGGGGGCAAGAAGTAATTCACCCCTCCACTTT | CASSEGARSNSPLHF | . | . | TRBJ1-6 | TRBV2
TGTGCCAGCAGTTACTCCTATACGCAGTATTTT | CASSYSYTQYF | . | . | TRBJ2-3 | TRBV6-2/TRBV6-3
TGTGCCATCAGCGAAGAACAGGGGGCAGGAACTAAGTGGTATGAGCAGTTCTTC | CAISEEQGAGTKWYEQFF | . | TRBD1 | TRBJ2-1 | TRBV10-3